This TCR beta chain emerged from a study of T cell repertoires in cytomegalovirus infection (dated by TCRdb to the late 2010s). Regarding the complete study: Recently identified HLA-C-restricted CMV epitopes, whose presentation resists viral immunomodulation, were targeted by peptide stimulations together with well-studied HLA-B-restricted epitopes. The HLA type of each donor mattered for the analysis, because public TCR beta signatures pointed to carriage of CMV infection along with the matching HLA type.

The germline V gene sets CDR1 to SGHVS and CDR2 to FNYEAQ. The CDR3 covers 13 residues, taking in both the cysteine and the phenylalanine. Kept here is only the CDR3 DNA, which spans 39 bases and is read in frame from base 1. The trim is 5 bases for V and 2 bases for J, with a gap of 9 bases between the germline ends. Broad study findings and their caveats: The ex vivo response was dominated by HLA-C-restricted CMV-specific TCR beta clonotypes, which also provided the single most frequent clonotype in two of eight donors. In both this cohort and an independent roughly 400-donor cohort, the cumulative frequency of public TCR beta family members distinguished carriers of CMV infection plus the relevant HLA type.

This clonotype was found many times. The antigen it recognizes is unknown. Nothing much larger sits one base from this clone, and base qualities are not available. Data came from an Illumina HiSeq 1500. The public sequencing data were trimmed at Q25 with fastp and processed into clonotypes with MiXCR by TCRdb, which kept only in-frame beta chains. Entries that share a CDR3 protein sequence are merged under the most common genes and DNA. The sample has about 920,000 distinct CDR3 sequences on record, less than 35% of them singletons. More than 13% of the sample belongs to the ten largest clones. The sample's treatment or condition label, in plain terms: in vitro stimulation with specific CMV peptide epitopes to enrich CMV-specific T cells.

The chain was built from TRBV7-6 and TRBJ1-1; a weak D assignment points to TRBD1 (5 bases agree). The material was cultured CD8+ T cells from PBMCs, obtained from culture after CMV antigen stimulation. This clonotype was sampled from a human donor in good health (CMV status not recorded). Some clones in this sample may be carry-over from other donors' samples. The CDR3 amino acid sequence is: CASSRGVNTEAFF. The nucleotide sequence is TGTGCCAGCAGCAGAGGGGTAAACACTGAAGCTTTCTTT.